The 6 T cell receptor beta chains below all came from one sample that was sequenced in a study of PD-1 blockade in classical Hodgkin lymphoma. Time point: cycle 4 day 1 (C4D1), after more than 5 weeks of nivolumab. Autologous stem cell transplantation was followed by relapse in every patient, and brentuximab vedotin exposure varied. The protocol was immunoSEQ multiplex PCR, while the TCRdb copy is restricted to in-frame clones and leaves out a portion. Counted here are 40,000 to 45,000 clones, nearly 70% occurring once; the ten biggest clones make up approximately 2.5%. The material was peripheral blood mononuclear cells (PBMCs), obtained before the fourth cycle of nivolumab. The receptors were gathered from a human donor with classical Hodgkin lymphoma.

The chain recombines TRBV4-3 with TRBJ2-7; 9 nucleotides line up with TRBD2. This CDR3 contains 16 residues. Per germline, CDR1 LGHNA and CDR2 YSLEER. Germline trimming cut 2 bases from V and 6 bases from J; bases unmatched to any gene: 11. In DNA form, the CDR3 reads TGCGCCAGCAGCCAAATGGGGCCGGCTAGCGGGGCCGAGCAGTACTTC. Its translation: CASSQMGPASGAEQYF.

V usage is TRBV2 and J usage is TRBJ1-2, with D perhaps matching TRBD1 (5 bases). The CDR3 loop spans 14 amino acids. The V end was cut by 6 bases, the J end by 5 bases, with 16 bases between. Germline V gene data show CDR1 as SNHLY and CDR2 as FYNNEI. The DNA of the CDR3 is TGTGCCAGCAGCGATGACAGCTTCCGTTATGGCTACACCTTC. Amino acid sequence: CASSDDSFRYGYTF. Full variable domain (rest looked up from reference TRBV2 and TRBJ1-2): EPEVTQTPSHQVTQMGQEVILRCVPISNHLYFYWYRQILGQKVEFLVSFYNNEISEKSEIFDDQFSVERPDGSNFTLKIRSTKLEDSAMYFCASSDDSFRYGYTFGSGTRLTVV.

The chain links TRBV7-2 to TRBJ1-6, with D tentatively TRBD1 (6 bases). Germline CDR1 is SGHTA and CDR2 is FQGNSA. This CDR3 spans 12 amino acids. The V end was cut by 5 bases, the J end by 9 bases, with 8 bases between. The CDR3 spells CASSQGSSPLHF. In DNA, the CDR3 is TGTGCCAGCAGCCAGGGGAGTTCACCCCTCCACTTT.

The chain employs TRBV7-9 and TRBJ2-6; D remains ambiguous. Germline-derived CDR1 and CDR2 are SEHNR and FQNEAQ (reference sequence). V was pared by 1 base and J by 8 bases, with 15 bases between. CDR3 size: 16 residues. The CDR3 spells CASSLGIFRPPNVLTF. The DNA of the CDR3 is TGTGCCAGCAGCTTAGGGATATTCAGACCCCCCAACGTCCTGACTTTC.

A single count supports this clone. CDR3 in DNA: TGTGCCAGTAGTATAGATCGATTGGACAGATCACGGGCAGATCAGCCCCAGCATTTT. Protein product: CASSIDRLDRSRADQPQHF. V usage is TRBV19 and J usage is TRBJ1-5, with D possibly TRBD1 on 6 matching bases. V was cut by 0 bases and J by 5 bases, with 23 bases left in between. The germline gives CDR1 LNHDA, CDR2 SQIVND (reference sequence). The CDR3 is made up of 19 amino acids.

By sample fraction, this clone is medium-sized (0.01 to 0.1%). This chain links TRBV5-1 with TRBJ1-1, with 8 bases matching TRBD1. Trimming removed 2 bases from V and 5 bases from J; junction bases left unmatched: 8. Germline V gene data show CDR1 as SGHRS and CDR2 as YFSETQ. There are 15 residues in the CDR3. The DNA for the CDR3 is TGCGCCAGCAGCTTCGTCGAGACAGGGGAGACTGAAGCTTTCTTT. This gives the protein CASSFVETGETEAFF. Using reference TRBV5-1 and TRBJ1-1 for the parts outside the CDR3, the full variable domain is KAGVTQTPRYLIKTRGQQVTLSCSPISGHRSVSWYQQTPGQGLQFLFEYFSETQRNKGNFPGRFSGRQFSNSRSEMNVSTLELGDSALYLCASSFVETGETEAFFGQGTRLTVV.